This T cell receptor beta chain appears in the sequencing data of a study of T cell responses to AZD1222 COVID-19 vaccine. Study-level findings and limits: Sampling captured repertoires only after the peak T cell response. Spike-specific TCR breadth and depth went up after people got two AZD1222 doses. Dominant CD4 TCR responses targeted spike regions 160-218 and 743-854. White British donors predominated, females outnumbered males, and clonal diversity was possibly underestimated.

Concerning this clone itself: Its specificity is unknown.

The assay was immunoSEQ multiplex PCR, and TCRdb's table has in-frame clones only and misses some. The sample contains hundreds of thousands of clones, almost 95% of which appear only once. Sequencing was performed on peripheral blood, taken 28 days after the second AZD1222 dose. This TCR derives from an adult who received the AZD1222 COVID-19 vaccine.

The CDR3 nucleotides are TGTGCCAGCAGTTTAACACAGGGAGGGGGCTACACCTTC. This translates into CASSLTQGGGYTF. The chain couples TRBV28 to TRBJ1-2; D is perhaps TRBD1 (6 bases). Germline lookup yields CDR1 MDHEN and CDR2 SYDVKM. The CDR3 runs to 13 residues. V gave up 2 bases and J gave up 8 bases, with 12 bases separating them.